These 5 T cell receptor beta chains were all obtained from the same sample, sequenced in a study of blood T cell repertoires in COVID-19. Using immunoSEQ multiplex PCR, the repertoire was profiled, and TCRdb retains in-frame clones only, with some absent. In the table there are 350,000 to 450,000 clones, about 85% of which are singletons. Sequenced input: peripheral blood. These receptors were collected from a young woman with acute or convalescent COVID-19.

For this clone: The identical CDR3 is also encoded by other nucleotide sequences in the sample. This chain connects TRBV9 to TRBJ1-5, with D perhaps matching TRBD1 (5 bases). The CDR3 has 15 amino acids. The germline CDR1 and CDR2 sequences are SGDLS and YYNGEE. Deletions cut 0 bases from V and 4 bases from J, with 11 bases between. Written as DNA, the CDR3 is TGTGCCAGCAGCGTAGAGGGCAGGGTGAATCAGCCCCAGCATTTT. It yields the protein CASSVEGRVNQPQHF.

This chain links TRBV3-1 (or the pseudogene TRBV3-2) with TRBJ1-2, with D perhaps TRBD1 (5 bases). The germline gives CDR1 LGHDT, CDR2 YNNKEL (reference sequence). V lost 3 bases to trimming and J lost 7 bases, with 9 bases between them. The CDR3 spans 12 residues. The CDR3 region is CASSQGPLGYTF. CDR3 DNA: TGTGCCAGCAGCCAGGGGCCTCTTGGCTACACCTTC.

The chain uses TRBV7-8 and TRBJ2-2; 8 bases map to TRBD2. Germline trimming cut 1 base from V and 5 bases from J; bases unmatched to any gene: 6. Germline values: CDR1 SGHVS, CDR2 FQNEAQ. The CDR3 loop spans 16 amino acids. The CDR3 protein is CASSLVLVAGTGELFF. CDR3 DNA: TGTGCCAGCAGCTTAGTACTGGTAGCGGGAACCGGGGAGCTGTTTTTT.

The chain recombines TRBV5-4 with TRBJ1-1, with no clear D. The germline gives CDR1 SGHNT, CDR2 YYREEE (reference sequence). The germline V and J ends were trimmed by 0 bases and 0 bases, with 15 bases remaining between them. The length of the CDR3 is 17 residues. The CDR3 bases are TGTGCCAGCAGCTTGGCTCCTGGGAGAGGGCTGAACACTGAAGCTTTCTTT. Protein sequence: CASSLAPGRGLNTEAFF.

This chain connects TRBV1 to TRBJ2-7; the table names TRBD2, a call not compared with the DNA. TRBV1 is deemed a pseudogene. The CDR3 runs 14 residues. The CDR3 nucleotides read TGCACCAGCAGCCAAGTGCGGAGCGGGGGCCGGCAGTACTTC. This codes for CTSSQVRSGGRQYF.